Listed here are 20 T cell receptor beta chains from one sample, sequenced in a study of blood T cell repertoires in COVID-19. The protocol was immunoSEQ multiplex PCR, while the TCRdb copy is restricted to in-frame clones and leaves out a portion. In the table there are some 250,000 clones, approximately 90% of which are singletons. The sample consisted of PBMCs or T cells enriched from blood (not recorded which). These receptors all come from a woman aged 40-49 years with acute COVID-19.

This rearrangement joins TRBV11-3 to TRBJ2-2, with a weak D call TRBD2 (6 bases). Germline-derived CDR1 and CDR2 are SGHNT and YENEEA. The CDR3 totals 15 residues. The V end was cut by 1 base, the J end by 2 bases, with 8 bases between. Here the CDR3 reads CASSLGGENTGELFF. The CDR3 bases are TGTGCCAGCAGCTTAGGGGGGGAAAACACCGGGGAGCTGTTTTTT.

The chain is built from TRBV28 and TRBJ1-2; 10 nucleotides match TRBD1. The CDR3 sequence is 15 residues long. J lost 3 bases, V lost 4 bases, and 5 bases had no gene match. In germline, CDR1 is MDHEN, CDR2 SYDVKM. The CDR3 nucleotides are TGTGCCAGCAGTTCAGGACAGGGGGTGTACTATGGCTACACCTTC. Encoded protein: CASSSGQGVYYGYTF.

In the case of this clone: The sample carries other DNA sequences with the same CDR3. The chain joins TRBV4-1 to TRBJ2-2; the match to TRBD1 covers 9 bases. The CDR3 is 15 amino acids. CDR1 and CDR2 (germline): MGHRA, YSYEKL. V gave up 3 bases and J gave up 1 base; unmatched junction bases: 0. The CDR3 reads CASSQTGGNTGELFF. In DNA form, the CDR3 reads TGCGCCAGCAGCCAGACAGGGGGGAACACCGGGGAGCTGTTTTTT.

The genes are TRBV5-1 and TRBJ2-5, with 10 bases lining up with TRBD2. V lost 2 bases, J lost 5 bases, and 6 bases stayed unmatched. Germline-derived CDR1 and CDR2 are SGHRS and YFSETQ. This CDR3 has 15 amino acids. Here the CDR3 DNA reads TGCGCCAGCAGCTTCCATGGGACTAGCGAGGAGACCCAGTACTTC. Translation: CASSFHGTSEETQYF.

This chain links TRBV5-1 with TRBJ2-3; D remains ambiguous. The germline gives CDR1 SGHRS, CDR2 YFSETQ. The CDR3 consists of 15 residues. Trimming left V 0 bases short and J 3 bases short, with 11 bases between. CDR3 region: CASSLGSGRTDTQYF. The CDR3 nucleotides are TGCGCCAGCAGCTTGGGATCGGGTAGAACAGATACGCAGTATTTT.

This chain links TRBV5-1 with TRBJ2-3; a weak D match, TRBD1 (5 bases). This CDR3 region has 13 residues. Germline V gives CDR1 SGHRS, CDR2 YFSETQ. V was pared by 4 bases and J by 2 bases, with 8 bases between. The CDR3 nucleotides are TGCGCCAGCAGCAGACAGTTCACAGATACGCAGTATTTT. The encoded protein is CASSRQFTDTQYF.

The chain couples TRBV18 to TRBJ1-5; the match to TRBD1 covers 8 bases. This CDR3 is 15 amino acids long. CDR1 is KGHSH and CDR2 is LQKENI in the germline V gene. V shed 3 bases, J shed 9 bases, and the junction held 10 bases outside the gene matches. Here the CDR3 reads CASSPTGTGSWPQHF. The CDR3 DNA reads TGTGCCAGCTCACCGACCGGGACAGGTTCTTGGCCCCAGCATTTT.

The V and J genes are TRBV3-1 (or the pseudogene TRBV3-2) and TRBJ1-1; 11 positions agree with TRBD1. CDR1 and CDR2 from the germline V gene are LGHDT and YNNKEL (reference sequence). CDR3 length: 16 residues. J was trimmed by 5 bases and V by 1 base; bases with no gene match: 6. The CDR3 protein is CASSQGGTGGRTEAFF. Written as DNA, the CDR3 is TGTGCCAGCAGCCAAGGGGGGACAGGGGGGAGGACTGAAGCTTTCTTT.

V gene TRBV7-8 combines with J gene TRBJ1-5, with D perhaps matching TRBD1 (5 bases). CDR3 length equals 13 residues. The V gene lost 8 bases and the J gene lost 7 bases, with 15 bases spanning the gap. The germline V gene has CDR1 SGHVS and CDR2 FQNEAQ. The CDR3 region is CASGGAGGQPQHF. CDR3 DNA: TGTGCCAGCGGAGGGGCAGGCGGGCAGCCCCAGCATTTT.

This clone has just a few counts. The CDR3 is CASTGTGAPDQPQHF. CDR3 sequence (DNA): TGTGCCAGCACCGGGACAGGGGCCCCCGATCAGCCCCAGCATTTT. The chain uses TRBV19 and TRBJ1-5; 10 positions agree with TRBD1. The CDR3 runs 15 residues. Unmatched junction bases numbered 10, after V lost 9 bases and J lost 5 bases. CDR1 and CDR2 (germline): LNHDA, SQIVND (reference sequence).

The rearrangement uses TRBV27 and TRBJ2-4, with 10 bases matching TRBD1. Germline V gene lookup returns CDR1 MNHEY and CDR2 SMNVEV (reference sequence). Trimming cost V 6 bases and J 0 bases; bases outside gene matches: 23. The CDR3 runs to 22 residues. This CDR3 is CASSPLFSTRDRGQIAKNIQYF. The CDR3 DNA is TGTGCCAGCAGCCCTCTTTTCTCCACCCGGGACAGGGGCCAAATAGCCAAAAACATTCAGTACTTC.

The genes are TRBV11-2 and TRBJ2-3, with D possibly TRBD1 on 6 matching bases. Germline-derived CDR1 and CDR2 are SGHAT and FQNNGV. The V gene lost 1 base and the J gene lost 2 bases, with 13 bases spanning the gap. This CDR3 is 16 amino acids long. The CDR3: CASSLGSWGPTDTQYF. CDR3 DNA: TGTGCCAGCAGCTTAGGGTCTTGGGGGCCCACAGATACGCAGTATTTT.

The chain carries TRBV4-3 and TRBJ2-1; 7 nucleotides align to TRBD1. The V gene's germline CDR1 is LGHNA and CDR2 YSLEER. The CDR3 length is 16 residues. V shed 0 bases and J 0 bases; nucleotides not matched to a gene: 2. The CDR3 is CASSQDPGGSYNEQFF. CDR3 bases: TGCGCCAGCAGCCAAGACCCAGGGGGCTCCTACAATGAGCAGTTCTTC.

The chain joins TRBV27 to TRBJ1-1; D is perhaps TRBD1 (6 bases). The CDR3 contains 15 residues. With 7 bases removed from V and 0 bases from J, the gap between germline ends came to 15 bases. Germline V lookup: CDR1 MNHEY, CDR2 SMNVEV (reference sequence). The CDR3 sequence: CASTKNRDMNTEAFF. The DNA of the CDR3 is TGTGCCAGCACCAAAAACAGGGACATGAACACTGAAGCTTTCTTT.

A few counts support this clone. V is TRBV4-1 and J is TRBJ2-5; tentatively, D is TRBD1 (6 bases). CDR1 is MGHRA, CDR2 YSYEKL, per germline. Trimming cost V 3 bases and J 3 bases, with 11 bases left between them. The CDR3 consists of 14 residues. CDR3 loop: CASSHGTTKETQYF. Here the CDR3 DNA reads TGCGCCAGCAGCCACGGGACAACGAAAGAGACCCAGTACTTC.

This clone has a single count. The gene calls are TRBV5-6 and TRBJ1-2, with D uncertain. Trimming cost V 2 bases and J 8 bases, with 22 bases left between them. CDR1 and CDR2 (germline): SGHDT, YYEEEE. The CDR3 is made up of 16 amino acids. The DNA of the CDR3 is TGTGCCAGCAGCTTCGATTTGGCCTCCCCAACGGAGGGCTACACCTTC. Protein sequence: CASSFDLASPTEGYTF.

The CDR3 DNA follows: TGTGCCATCAGCGTGACAGGGCTGAACACTGAAGCTTTCTTT. It translates to CAISVTGLNTEAFF. The chain employs TRBV10-3 and TRBJ1-1; 7 bases align to TRBD1. The V segment lost 6 bases and the J segment 0 bases; nucleotides outside the gene matches: 4. This CDR3 comprises 14 residues. The germline CDR1 and CDR2 sequences are ENHRY and SYGVKD.

A single count supports this clone. The chain carries TRBV3-1 (or the pseudogene TRBV3-2) and TRBJ2-1; the D gene is possibly TRBD2 (6 bases). The CDR3 runs to 15 residues. V gave up 2 bases and J gave up 8 bases, with 16 bases separating them. Germline CDR1 and CDR2: LGHDT and YNNKEL (reference sequence). CDR3 DNA sequence: TGTGCCAGCAGCCAATCGGCGGACTACTTCGATGAGCAGTTCTTC. Protein sequence: CASSQSADYFDEQFF.

The genes are TRBV7-2 and TRBJ1-1; D unresolved. This CDR3 has 13 residues. Per germline, CDR1 SGHTA and CDR2 FQGNSA. Trimming cost V 2 bases and J 1 base, with 5 bases left between them. The CDR3 DNA reads as TGTGCCAGCAGCTTACAGGAGAACACTGAAGCTTTCTTT. Translation gives CASSLQENTEAFF.

In DNA form, the CDR3 reads TGTGCCAGCGGGTTGAGACAGGGCGTTTCACCCCTCCACTTT. The encoded protein is CASGLRQGVSPLHF. The gene calls are TRBV7-2 and TRBJ1-6, with TRBD1 identical over 7 bases. The CDR3 runs 14 residues. The ends lost 8 bases at V and 9 bases at J; junction bases unmatched: 10. The germline V gene has CDR1 SGHTA and CDR2 FQGNSA.